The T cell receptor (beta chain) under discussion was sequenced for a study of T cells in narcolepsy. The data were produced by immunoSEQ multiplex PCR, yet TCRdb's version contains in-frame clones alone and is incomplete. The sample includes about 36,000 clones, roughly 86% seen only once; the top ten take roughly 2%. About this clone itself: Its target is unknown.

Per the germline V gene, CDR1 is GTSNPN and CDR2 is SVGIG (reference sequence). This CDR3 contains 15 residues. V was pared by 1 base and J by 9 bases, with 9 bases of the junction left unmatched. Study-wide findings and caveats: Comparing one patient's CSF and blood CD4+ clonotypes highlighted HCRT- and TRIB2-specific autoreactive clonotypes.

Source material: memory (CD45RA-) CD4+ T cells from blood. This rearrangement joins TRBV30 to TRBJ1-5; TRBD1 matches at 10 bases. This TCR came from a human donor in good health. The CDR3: CAWSGTGTGERPQHF. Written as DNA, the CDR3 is TGTGCCTGGAGTGGCACCGGGACAGGGGAGCGGCCCCAGCATTTT.